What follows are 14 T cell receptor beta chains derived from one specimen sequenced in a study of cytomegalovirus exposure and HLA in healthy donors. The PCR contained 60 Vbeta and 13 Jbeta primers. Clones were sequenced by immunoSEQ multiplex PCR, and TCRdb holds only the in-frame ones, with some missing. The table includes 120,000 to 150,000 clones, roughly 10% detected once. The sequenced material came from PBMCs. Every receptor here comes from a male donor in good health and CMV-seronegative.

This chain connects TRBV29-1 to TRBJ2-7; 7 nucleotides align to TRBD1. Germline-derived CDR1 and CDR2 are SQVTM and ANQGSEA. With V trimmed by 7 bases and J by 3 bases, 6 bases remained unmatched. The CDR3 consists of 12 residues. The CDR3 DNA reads TGCAGCGCCTGGACAGGAGTCTACGAGCAGTACTTC. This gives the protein CSAWTGVYEQYF.

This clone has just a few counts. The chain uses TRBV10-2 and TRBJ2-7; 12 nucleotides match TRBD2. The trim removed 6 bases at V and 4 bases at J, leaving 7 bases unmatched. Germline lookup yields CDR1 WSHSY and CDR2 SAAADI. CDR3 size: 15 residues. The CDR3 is CASRAGTSGFYEQYF. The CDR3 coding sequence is TGCGCCAGCAGGGCCGGGACTAGCGGGTTTTACGAGCAGTACTTC.

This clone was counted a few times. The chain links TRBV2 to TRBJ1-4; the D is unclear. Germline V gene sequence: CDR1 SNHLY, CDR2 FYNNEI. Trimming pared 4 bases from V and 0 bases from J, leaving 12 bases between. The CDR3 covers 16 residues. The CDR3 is CASSVGYTATNEKLFF. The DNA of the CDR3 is TGTGCCAGCAGTGTCGGCTACACAGCAACTAATGAAAAACTGTTTTTT.

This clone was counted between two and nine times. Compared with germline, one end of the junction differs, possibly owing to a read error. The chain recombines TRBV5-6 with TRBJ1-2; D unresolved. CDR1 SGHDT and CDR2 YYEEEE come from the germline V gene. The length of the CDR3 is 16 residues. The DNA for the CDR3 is TGTGCCAGCAGCTTGGAACATACATCTACTAACTATGGCTGCACCTTC. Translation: CASSLEHTSTNYGCTF.

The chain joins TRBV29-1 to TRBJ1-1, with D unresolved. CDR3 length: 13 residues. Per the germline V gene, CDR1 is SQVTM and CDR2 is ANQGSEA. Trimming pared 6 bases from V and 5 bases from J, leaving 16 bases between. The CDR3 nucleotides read TGCAGCGTCCCCTGGGTCGGAGAGACTGAAGCTTTCTTT. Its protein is CSVPWVGETEAFF.

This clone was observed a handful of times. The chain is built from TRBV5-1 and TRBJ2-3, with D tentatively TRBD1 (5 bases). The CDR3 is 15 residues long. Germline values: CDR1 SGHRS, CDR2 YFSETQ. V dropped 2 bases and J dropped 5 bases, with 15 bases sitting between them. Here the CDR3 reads CASSFTLSQGDTQYF. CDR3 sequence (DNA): TGCGCCAGCAGCTTTACCTTATCTCAGGGAGATACGCAGTATTTT.

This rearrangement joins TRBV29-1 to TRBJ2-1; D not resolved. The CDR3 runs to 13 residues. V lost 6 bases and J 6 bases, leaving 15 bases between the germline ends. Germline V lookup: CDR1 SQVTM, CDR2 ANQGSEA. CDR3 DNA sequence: TGCAGCGTCCGGATCGGGTCCACCAATGAGCAGTTCTTC. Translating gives CSVRIGSTNEQFF.

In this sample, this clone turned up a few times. CDR3 in DNA: TGTGCCAGCAGCGTAGCAGGGTTCAATCAGCCCCAGCATTTT. Protein: CASSVAGFNQPQHF. The chain has TRBV9 and TRBJ1-5; possibly TRBD1 for D (5 bases). The CDR3 spans 14 residues. CDR1 SGDLS and CDR2 YYNGEE come from the germline V gene. V was clipped by 0 bases and J by 3 bases, with 7 bases between them. The complete variable domain, with remaining parts taken from reference TRBV9 and TRBJ1-5, reads DSGVTQTPKHLITATGQRVTLRCSPRSGDLSVYWYQQSLDQGLQFLIQYYNGEERAKGNILERFSAQQFPDLHSELNLSSLELGDSALYFCASSVAGFNQPQHFGDGTRLSIL.

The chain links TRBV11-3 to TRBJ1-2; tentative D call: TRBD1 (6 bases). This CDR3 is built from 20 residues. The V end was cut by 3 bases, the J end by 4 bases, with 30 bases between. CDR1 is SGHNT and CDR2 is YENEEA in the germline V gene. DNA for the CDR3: TGTGCCAGCAGCTTGCGGCCAGGGGCCGAACCCCCCAAAGACCCCTATGGCTACACCTTC. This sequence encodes CASSLRPGAEPPKDPYGYTF.

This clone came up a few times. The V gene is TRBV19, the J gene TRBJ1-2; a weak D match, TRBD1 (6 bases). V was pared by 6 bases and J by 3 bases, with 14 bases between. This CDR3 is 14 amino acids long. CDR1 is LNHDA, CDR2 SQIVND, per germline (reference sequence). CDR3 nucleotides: TGTGCCAGTAGCCGAAGGGGGGGTGACTATGGCTACACCTTC. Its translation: CASSRRGGDYGYTF.

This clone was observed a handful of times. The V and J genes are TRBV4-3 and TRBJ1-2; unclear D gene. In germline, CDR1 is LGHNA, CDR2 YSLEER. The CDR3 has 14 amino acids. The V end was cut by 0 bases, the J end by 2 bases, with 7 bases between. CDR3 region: CASSQENSNYGYTF. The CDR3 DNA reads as TGCGCCAGCAGCCAAGAGAACAGCAACTATGGCTACACCTTC.

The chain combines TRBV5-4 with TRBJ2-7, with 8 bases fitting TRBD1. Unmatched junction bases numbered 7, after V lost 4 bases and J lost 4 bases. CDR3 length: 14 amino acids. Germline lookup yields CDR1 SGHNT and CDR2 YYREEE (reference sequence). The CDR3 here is CASSSDTGGYEQYF. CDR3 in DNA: TGTGCCAGCAGCAGTGACACAGGGGGTTACGAGCAGTACTTC.

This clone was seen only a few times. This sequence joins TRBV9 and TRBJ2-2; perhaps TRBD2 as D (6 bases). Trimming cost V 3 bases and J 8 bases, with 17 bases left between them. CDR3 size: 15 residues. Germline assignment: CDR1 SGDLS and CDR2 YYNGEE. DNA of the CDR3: TGTGCCAGCAGCGCCCCCCCCTGGGACTCGGGGGAGCTGTTTTTT. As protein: CASSAPPWDSGELFF.

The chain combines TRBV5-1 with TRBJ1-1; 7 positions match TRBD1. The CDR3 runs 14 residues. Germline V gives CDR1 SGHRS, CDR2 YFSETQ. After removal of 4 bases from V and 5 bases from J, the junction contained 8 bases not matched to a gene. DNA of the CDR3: TGCGCCAGCAGCCCGCCGACAGGGACAACTGAAGCTTTCTTT. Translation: CASSPPTGTTEAFF. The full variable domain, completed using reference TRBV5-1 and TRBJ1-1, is KAGVTQTPRYLIKTRGQQVTLSCSPISGHRSVSWYQQTPGQGLQFLFEYFSETQRNKGNFPGRFSGRQFSNSRSEMNVSTLELGDSALYLCASSPPTGTTEAFFGQGTRLTVV.